This TCR beta chain appears in the sequencing data of a study of response to subunit inactivated influenza vaccine. Regarding the study as a whole: With each seasonal influenza vaccination, the authors suggested, few new T cells are recruited.

In the case of this clonotype: Its antigen remains unknown.

Germline-derived CDR1 and CDR2 are GTSNPN and SVGIG (reference sequence). This CDR3 spans 14 amino acids. V was shortened by 2 bases and J by 7 bases, with 14 bases between the two germline ends. TCRdb re-called the RT-PCR reads with MiXCR, one entry per CDR3 protein. The sample lists 710,000 or so distinct CDR3 sequences; approximately 14% were seen once. Sequencing was performed on PBMCs from blood, taken about 13 days after vaccination. J is TRBJ1-4 and V is TRBV30; no definite D call. The receptor was derived from a man aged 50 or older who received an inactivated influenza vaccine. CDR3 DNA: TGTGCCTGGAGTAGGTTGTTGAACCGTGAAAAACTGTTTTTT. Translating it yields CAWSRLLNREKLFF. The whole variable domain, remainder taken from reference TRBV30 and TRBJ1-4, is SQTIHQWPATLVQPVGSPLSLECTVEGTSNPNLYWYRQAAGRGLQLLFYSVGIGQISSEVPQNLSASRPQDRQFILSSKKLLLSDSGFYLCAWSRLLNREKLFFGSGTQLSVL.